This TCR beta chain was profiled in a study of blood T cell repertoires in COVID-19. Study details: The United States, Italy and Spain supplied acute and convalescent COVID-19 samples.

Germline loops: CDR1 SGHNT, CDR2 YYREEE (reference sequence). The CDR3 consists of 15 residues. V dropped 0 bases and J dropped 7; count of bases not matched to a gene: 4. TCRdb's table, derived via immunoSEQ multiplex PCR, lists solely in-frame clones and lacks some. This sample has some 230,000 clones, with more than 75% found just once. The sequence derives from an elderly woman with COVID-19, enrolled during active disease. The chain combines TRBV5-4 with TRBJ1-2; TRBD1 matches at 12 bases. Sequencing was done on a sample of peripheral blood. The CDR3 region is CASSLVGTGGGGYTF. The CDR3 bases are TGTGCCAGCAGCTTGGTTGGGACAGGGGGCGGTGGCTACACCTTC.